This T cell receptor (beta chain) came from a study of neurological immune-mediated disorders. Documented time point: longitudinal time-point 1 (baseline). Germline values: CDR1 SGDLS, CDR2 YYNGEE. The CDR3 is 16 residues long. Losses at the gene ends were 1 base for V and 7 bases for J; bases not matched to a gene: 10. TCRdb redid the calling of the 5' RACE reads with MiXCR, one entry per CDR3 protein. The profile shows around 71,000 distinct CDR3 sequences, roughly an eighth of them singletons. This clonotype has ten or more counts. The TCR originated in a female donor with HTLV-1-associated myelopathy (HAM/TSP). The sequenced material came from PBMCs. The chain links TRBV9 to TRBJ2-1; TRBD2 agrees at 8 bases. The CDR3 loop is CASSVPTVGGANEQFF. Here the CDR3 DNA reads TGTGCCAGCAGCGTACCCACAGTCGGGGGGGCGAATGAGCAGTTCTTC.